These 23 T cell receptor beta chains were sequenced from one sample in a study of blood T cell repertoires in COVID-19. Libraries were prepared by immunoSEQ multiplex PCR; TCRdb keeps only in-frame clonotypes and omits some of them. The sample records approximately 90,000 clones, approximately 88% being singletons. The sequenced sample was peripheral blood. The receptors originated from an elderly woman with active or convalescent COVID-19.

J is TRBJ2-5 and V is TRBV12-3 or TRBV12-4; a weak D match, TRBD2 (6 bases). V was clipped by 5 bases and J by 4 bases, with 11 bases between them. The CDR3 consists of 13 residues. The CDR3 loop is CASSQVGGETQYF. CDR3 in DNA: TGTGCCAGCAGTCAGGTGGGGGGAGAGACCCAGTACTTC.

This clone has just a few counts. The chain links TRBV19 to TRBJ1-2, with TRBD1 as a possible D gene (6 bases). The CDR3 totals 13 residues. The ends were cut back, 4 bases at V and 8 bases at J, with 14 bases in the middle. CDR1 is LNHDA, CDR2 SQIVND, per germline (reference sequence). CDR3 coding DNA: TGTGCCAGTAGTAATCAGGGGACGCGGGGCTACACCTTC. Its protein is CASSNQGTRGYTF.

The DNA of the CDR3 is TGCGCCAGCAGCTTGGATCCAGGCACAGATACGCAGTATTTT. Its translation: CASSLDPGTDTQYF. The rearrangement joins TRBV5-1 to TRBJ2-3; D not certain. The V end was cut by 0 bases, the J end by 1 base, with 6 bases between. The CDR3 loop spans 14 amino acids. Germline CDR1 SGHRS, CDR2 YFSETQ.

Concerning this clone: A much larger clone differs from this one at a single base, so this may be a read error. The sample carries other DNA sequences with the same CDR3. This chain joins TRBV5-4 and TRBJ2-7; 7 bases fit TRBD1. The length of the CDR3 is 14 residues. Germline trimming cut 2 bases from V and 6 bases from J; bases unmatched to any gene: 8. CDR1 SGHNT and CDR2 YYREEE come from the germline V gene (reference sequence). CDR3 residues: CASSLDYRGGEQYF. Written as DNA, the CDR3 is TGTGCCAGCAGCTTAGATTACAGGGGCGGCGAGCAGTACTTC.

This rearrangement joins TRBV24-1 to TRBJ2-1, with 10 bases fitting TRBD2. CDR1 and CDR2 (germline): KGHDR, SFDVKD. The CDR3 is 19 amino acids. The trim removed 4 bases at V and 6 bases at J, leaving 17 bases unmatched. CDR3 DNA: TGTGCCACCAGTGAAAGGGGGCTAGCGGGAGCCCGTCATCCCAATGAGCAGTTCTTC. It encodes CATSERGLAGARHPNEQFF.

The V and J genes are TRBV9 and TRBJ2-7, with TRBD1 matching over 9 bases. Germline CDR1 is SGDLS and CDR2 is YYNGEE. This CDR3 is 15 amino acids long. The ends lost 5 bases at V and 2 bases at J; junction bases unmatched: 8. The CDR3 DNA reads as TGTGCCAGCAGTGGGGTGGGGGACAGGGCCTACGAGCAGTACTTC. Translating it yields CASSGVGDRAYEQYF. The complete variable domain, with remaining parts taken from reference TRBV9 and TRBJ2-7, reads DSGVTQTPKHLITATGQRVTLRCSPRSGDLSVYWYQQSLDQGLQFLIQYYNGEERAKGNILERFSAQQFPDLHSELNLSSLELGDSALYFCASSGVGDRAYEQYFGPGTRLTVT.

The rearrangement links TRBV5-5 to TRBJ1-5; D is undetermined. V was trimmed by 0 bases and J by 5 bases, leaving 12 bases between them. Germline assignment: CDR1 SGHKS and CDR2 YYEKEE (reference sequence). The CDR3 loop spans 15 amino acids. Here the CDR3 DNA reads TGTGCCAGCAGCTTGGTCCTGTCTGAGGATCAGCCCCAGCATTTT. Translating it yields CASSLVLSEDQPQHF.

V gene TRBV9 combines with J gene TRBJ2-5, with a tentative D call TRBD1 (6 bases). Germline loops: CDR1 SGDLS, CDR2 YYNGEE. The CDR3 spans 16 residues. V lost 4 bases to trimming and J lost 2 bases, with 18 bases between them. The CDR3 is CASSPRGGRPQETQYF. CDR3 nucleotide sequence: TGTGCCAGCAGCCCCCGTGGGGGCCGGCCGCAAGAGACCCAGTACTTC.

V usage is TRBV5-1 and J usage is TRBJ2-7; 12 positions match TRBD2. Unmatched junction bases numbered 13, after V lost 4 bases and J lost 5 bases. This CDR3 is 17 amino acids long. CDR1 and CDR2 from the germline V gene are SGHRS and YFSETQ. CDR3 region: CASSPYLLAGGIHEQYF. Here the CDR3 DNA reads TGCGCCAGCAGCCCATATCTTCTAGCGGGAGGGATCCACGAGCAGTACTTC.

The rearrangement joins TRBV5-6 to TRBJ2-7; D is ambiguous. The CDR3 extends over 13 amino acids. Germline CDR1 reads SGHDT; CDR2 reads YYEEEE. The V end lost 0 bases, the J end lost 3 bases, and 7 bases lay between the germline ends. The CDR3 sequence: CASSLGSGYEQYF. The CDR3 DNA reads TGTGCCAGCAGCTTGGGATCAGGCTACGAGCAGTACTTC.

This chain links TRBV19 with TRBJ1-4; D call uncertain. Trimming stripped 1 base from V and 8 bases from J, with 11 bases between. From germline, CDR1 is LNHDA and CDR2 SQIVND (reference sequence). This CDR3 has 14 amino acids. The CDR3 DNA sequence: TGTGCCAGTAGTATAGGAGGGCTCCGCGAAAAACTGTTTTTT. Protein: CASSIGGLREKLFF. Using reference TRBV19 and TRBJ1-4 for the parts outside the CDR3, the full variable domain is DGGITQSPKYLFRKEGQNVTLSCEQNLNHDAMYWYRQDPGQGLRLIYYSQIVNDFQKGDIAEGYSVSREKKESFPLTVTSAQKNPTAFYLCASSIGGLREKLFFGSGTQLSVL.

This clone was counted a single time. The rearrangement links TRBV18 to TRBJ2-1; D is unclear. Between the trimmed V and J ends, which lost 2 bases and 6 bases, there was a span of 11 bases. The germline CDR1 and CDR2 sequences are KGHSH and LQKENI. The CDR3 contains 14 residues. The CDR3 is CASSPTQSRNEQFF. For the CDR3, the DNA is TGTGCCAGCTCACCAACGCAGTCTCGCAATGAGCAGTTCTTC. The full variable domain, its missing parts supplied by reference TRBV18 and TRBJ2-1, is NAGVMQNPRHLVRRRGQEARLRCSPMKGHSHVYWYRQLPEEGLKFMVYLQKENIIDESGMPKERFSAEFPKEGPSILRIQQVVRGDSAAYFCASSPTQSRNEQFFGPGTRLTVL.

The chain recombines TRBV6-6 with TRBJ1-1, with D perhaps TRBD1 (5 bases). Germline assignment: CDR1 MNHNY and CDR2 SVGAGI (reference sequence). The CDR3 extends over 11 amino acids. The V and J ends lost 10 bases and 2 bases respectively, with 8 bases between them. The CDR3 loop is CATQGNTEAFF. The CDR3 bases are TGTGCCACCCAGGGAAACACTGAAGCTTTCTTT.

The chain combines TRBV7-8 with TRBJ1-1; D is perhaps TRBD1 (5 bases). Trimming removed 1 base at V and 11 bases at J, with 11 bases between. CDR1 and CDR2 (germline): SGHVS, FQNEAQ. This CDR3 has 12 residues. The CDR3 protein is CASSLVAGRAFF. The CDR3 DNA is TGTGCCAGCAGCTTAGTGGCAGGGAGGGCTTTCTTT.

The rearrangement uses TRBV19 and TRBJ2-7; 11 bases agree with TRBD1. The CDR3 runs 14 residues. Trimming at V came to 11 bases and at J to 7 bases, leaving 13 bases not matched to a gene. CDR1 is LNHDA and CDR2 is SQIVND in the germline V gene (reference sequence). CDR3 DNA sequence: TGTGCCGGGGGGAAAGGACAGGGGGCCAGAGAGCAGTACTTC. Protein: CAGGKGQGAREQYF.

This clone was detected only once. This chain joins TRBV28 and TRBJ2-1; 7 bases are a match to TRBD2. V gave up 3 bases and J gave up 11 bases; unmatched junction bases: 4. The CDR3 length is 12 residues. CDR1 is MDHEN, CDR2 SYDVKM, per germline. Here the CDR3 DNA reads TGTGCCAGCAGTTTCCCCGGGAGGAAGCAGTTCTTC. Translating gives CASSFPGRKQFF.

The chain recombines TRBV9 with TRBJ1-3, with a tentative D call TRBD1 (6 bases). V gave up 3 bases and J gave up 2 bases, with 12 bases separating them. The CDR3 runs 15 residues. From germline, CDR1 is SGDLS and CDR2 YYNGEE. The CDR3 coding sequence is TGTGCCAGCAGCGAGGCGACAGGAGCTGGAAACACCATATATTTT. Translation gives CASSEATGAGNTIYF.

The chain employs TRBV19 and TRBJ2-1; 7 bases map to TRBD2. The CDR3 has 20 residues. Germline loops: CDR1 LNHDA, CDR2 SQIVND (reference sequence). The junction had 25 bases not matched to a gene; V was cut back by 5 bases and J by 6 bases. The CDR3 sequence is CASSPTGQVISGRNLNEQFF. The CDR3 DNA sequence: TGTGCCAGTAGTCCGACGGGCCAGGTTATTAGCGGGCGGAATCTCAATGAGCAGTTCTTC.

This rearrangement joins TRBV21-1 to TRBJ2-3; the table names TRBD1, a call not compared with the DNA. TRBV21-1 is a documented pseudogene. The CDR3 runs 14 residues. The CDR3 is CASSMTGPTDTQYF. The CDR3 nucleotides read TGTGCCAGCAGCATGACAGGGCCCACAGATACGCAGTATTTT.

The chain is built from TRBV5-4 and TRBJ2-7; TRBD1 matches 8 bases. The germline V gene encodes CDR1 SGHNT and CDR2 YYREEE (reference sequence). Trimming at V came to 1 base and at J to 5 bases, leaving 8 bases not matched to a gene. The CDR3 has 15 residues. CDR3 sequence: CASSLSGTGVDEQYF. CDR3 DNA: TGTGCCAGCAGCTTGTCCGGGACAGGCGTCGACGAGCAGTACTTC.

The V and J genes are TRBV29-1 and TRBJ2-1, with D possibly being TRBD1 (6 bases). With 5 bases removed from V and 5 bases from J, the gap between germline ends came to 10 bases. The CDR3 is made up of 12 amino acids. CDR1 SQVTM and CDR2 ANQGSEA come from the germline V gene. The CDR3 DNA follows: TGCAGCGTTCGGCCAGGGGACAATGAGCAGTTCTTC. The encoded protein is CSVRPGDNEQFF.

The V gene is TRBV6-2 or TRBV6-3, the J gene TRBJ2-2, with D possibly matching TRBD1 (5 bases). The CDR3 is 15 residues long. The ends were cut back, 7 bases at V and 5 bases at J, with 17 bases in the middle. Germline-derived CDR1 and CDR2 are MNHEY and SVGEGT. CDR3 region: CASTPLRVGTGELFF. The DNA of the CDR3 is TGTGCCAGCACCCCGCTCAGGGTCGGGACCGGGGAGCTGTTTTTT.

This clone was seen at least ten times. J is TRBJ2-7 and V is TRBV10-1; a weak D match, TRBD2 (6 bases). Per germline, CDR1 WNHNN and CDR2 SYGVQD (reference sequence). V was cut by 6 bases and J by 6 bases, with 15 bases left in between. The CDR3 has 13 amino acids. Here the CDR3 DNA reads TGCGCCAGCAGGGCTAGCGAAATCTCCGAGCAGTACTTC. It encodes CASRASEISEQYF.